This T cell receptor (beta chain) derives from a study of T cells in Graves' hyperthyroidism and ophthalmopathy. Amplification yielded TCR beta CDR3 regions, with RNA transcripts as the source. The TCR CDR3 first-round RT-PCR relied on the HTBI primer set. TCRdb used MiXCR to reprocess the multiplex PCR reads, holding one entry per CDR3 protein. The sample lists 550,000 to 650,000 distinct CDR3 sequences, 14% seen once, with approximately 14% in the top ten. The ends were cut back, 5 bases at V and 5 bases at J, with 22 bases in the middle. The V gene's germline CDR1 is LNHDA and CDR2 SQIVND (reference sequence). The length of the CDR3 is 16 residues. At least ten counts were recorded for this clonotype. What it recognizes is unknown. Study outcomes and limitations: It was a median approximately six months before onset that the model predicted ophthalmopathy.

Stable Graves' hyperthyroidism meant no ophthalmopathy progression within 18 months. Fresh 10 ml peripheral blood yielded PBMCs. The sequence was obtained from a woman between 40 and 55 years old with Graves' hyperthyroidism. Sample: blood. V gene TRBV19 combines with J gene TRBJ2-7; D perhaps matches TRBD1 (5 bases). The CDR3 DNA is TGTGCCAGTAGTTTGGGGCCACGGACCCTCCCCGACGAGCAGTACTTC. Amino acid sequence: CASSLGPRTLPDEQYF.